These 16 T cell receptor beta chains originate from one sample sequenced in a study of Graves' ophthalmopathy and Graves' hyperthyroidism (dated by TCRdb to about 2018). Sequencer: Illumina HiSeq 2000. TCR beta CDR3 regions were amplified from RNA transcripts for repertoire sequencing. The first round was an RT-PCR using HTBI primers with the Qiagen OneStep RT-PCR kit, and this first round was followed by a second-round multiplex PCR, then size selection and purification. In-frame beta chains were kept once TCRdb had trimmed the public reads at Q25 with fastp and called clones with MiXCR. Records with the same CDR3 protein are collapsed into one entry carrying the most frequent genes and DNA. The sample contains under 350,000 distinct CDR3 sequences, 17% of them found a single time. The top ten clonotypes cover about 12% of the sample. Sequenced sample: peripheral blood. The receptors derive from an adult man with Graves' ophthalmopathy.

This clonotype was found many times. J is TRBJ1-1 and V is TRBV4-3; D perhaps matches TRBD1 (5 bases). CDR3 length: 15 residues. The V and J ends lost 5 bases and 1 base respectively, with 14 bases between them. Germline V lookup: CDR1 LGHNA, CDR2 YSLEER. The chain's CDR3 is CASSLTHGGNTEAFF. The CDR3 DNA is TGCGCCAGCAGCTTGACCCATGGGGGGAACACTGAAGCTTTCTTT.

This clonotype was observed many times. The chain carries TRBV4-1 and TRBJ2-2, with D maybe TRBD1 (5 bases). This CDR3 is 15 amino acids long. Germline CDR1 MGHRA, CDR2 YSYEKL. The V and J ends lost 5 bases and 4 bases respectively, with 14 bases between them. This CDR3 reads CASSNPQGSTGELFF. CDR3 coding DNA: TGCGCCAGCAGCAACCCGCAGGGCTCCACCGGGGAGCTGTTTTTT.

This clonotype was counted many times. The chain joins TRBV30 to TRBJ1-2; D call uncertain. Trimming removed 1 base at V and 4 bases at J, with 10 bases between. CDR1 and CDR2 (germline): GTSNPN, SVGIG (reference sequence). CDR3 length: 13 residues. The CDR3 coding sequence is TGTGCCTGGAGTGAGGCCGCGCGCTATGGCTACACCTTC. It translates to CAWSEAARYGYTF.

At least ten counts were recorded for this clonotype. One end of the junction does not line up with germline, which may come from a read error. The V and J genes are TRBV6-1 and TRBJ1-1, with unresolved D. The CDR3 length is 13 residues. The germline V gene has CDR1 MNHNS and CDR2 SASEGT. The CDR3 DNA reads TGTGCCAGCAGGGAAGACGGGAACACTGAAGCTTTCTTT. This gives the protein CASREDGNTEAFF.

This clonotype was recorded at least ten times. The CDR3 is CASSATGTGSEAFF. Written as DNA, the CDR3 is TGTGCCAGCAGCGCAACCGGGACAGGGAGTGAAGCTTTCTTT. V gene TRBV9 combines with J gene TRBJ1-1; 9 bases match TRBD1. The V and J ends lost 3 bases and 7 bases, in that order; junction bases with no gene match: 7. Germline CDR1 reads SGDLS; CDR2 reads YYNGEE. The CDR3 spans 14 residues.

This clonotype occurred many times. The gene calls are TRBV6-5 and TRBJ2-5; the match to TRBD2 covers 10 bases. Germline V gene lookup returns CDR1 MNHEY and CDR2 SVGAGI. Trimming at V came to 5 bases and at J to 5 bases, leaving 5 bases not matched to a gene. This CDR3 is 14 amino acids long. The CDR3 DNA reads as TGTGCCAGCAGTGTACTAGCGGGGAGGGAGACCCAGTACTTC. Translated: CASSVLAGRETQYF.

This clonotype was seen repeatedly, ten times or more. The rearrangement uses TRBV11-2 and TRBJ2-7, with D perhaps matching TRBD2 (6 bases). V was shortened by 1 base and J by 4 bases, with 14 bases between the two germline ends. CDR1 and CDR2 from the germline V gene are SGHAT and FQNNGV. This CDR3 is 15 amino acids long. CDR3 DNA: TGTGCCAGCAGCTTAGTTCTCGGGAGTGGGTACGAGCAGTACTTC. This sequence encodes CASSLVLGSGYEQYF.

This clonotype was seen ten or more times. V and J are TRBV20-1 and TRBJ2-7; 16 nucleotides agree with TRBD2. The CDR3 runs to 19 residues. V lost 5 bases, J lost 3 bases, and 16 bases stayed unmatched. Germline V CDR1 and CDR2: DFQATT, SNEGSKA (reference sequence). For the CDR3, the DNA is TGCAGTGCTTCTGCGACCGGGACTAGCGGGAGGGCCGCATACTACGAGCAGTACTTC. This translates into CSASATGTSGRAAYYEQYF.

This clonotype appeared many times. J is TRBJ2-5 and V is TRBV19; TRBD1 is a possible D gene (6 bases). V shed 5 bases and J shed 4 bases, with 11 bases lying between them. Germline CDR1 LNHDA, CDR2 SQIVND (reference sequence). This CDR3 spans 13 amino acids. CDR3 protein: CASSPGTRETQYF. In DNA form, the CDR3 reads TGTGCCAGTAGTCCCGGGACAAGAGAGACCCAGTACTTC.

This clonotype was picked up a small number of times. The V gene is TRBV12-3 or TRBV12-4, the J gene TRBJ1-1; no clear D. V was clipped by 2 bases and J by 8 bases, with 15 bases between them. This CDR3 has 14 amino acids. The CDR3 loop is CASSLSGLVGEAFF. The CDR3 bases are TGTGCCAGCAGTTTATCGGGTCTCGTGGGGGAAGCTTTCTTT.

This clonotype was counted many times. The chain couples TRBV6-5 to TRBJ1-1; D remains ambiguous. The CDR3 extends over 12 amino acids. Germline CDR1 is MNHEY and CDR2 is SVGAGI. V lost 11 bases, J lost 3 bases, and 13 bases lay in between. The CDR3 region is CAAKGLDTEAFF. In DNA, the CDR3 is TGTGCCGCGAAAGGGTTGGACACTGAAGCTTTCTTT.

The chain links TRBV5-1 to TRBJ2-2, with D hard to call. Trimming removed 7 bases at V and 7 bases at J, with 26 bases between. The CDR3 extends over 17 amino acids. The germline gives CDR1 SGHRS, CDR2 YFSETQ. The CDR3 sequence: CASQRLMSGGSDGELFF. In DNA form, the CDR3 reads TGCGCCAGCCAACGTCTCATGTCGGGCGGATCAGACGGGGAGCTGTTTTTT. The whole variable domain, remainder taken from reference TRBV5-1 and TRBJ2-2, is KAGVTQTPRYLIKTRGQQVTLSCSPISGHRSVSWYQQTPGQGLQFLFEYFSETQRNKGNFPGRFSGRQFSNSRSEMNVSTLELGDSALYLCASQRLMSGGSDGELFFGEGSRLTVL.

This clonotype showed up just a few times. The J gene is TRBJ1-1, the V gene TRBV15; D is perhaps TRBD1 (5 bases). Deletions cut 0 bases from V and 2 bases from J, with 10 bases between. The length of the CDR3 is 15 residues. Per the germline V gene, CDR1 is LNHNV and CDR2 is YYDKDF (reference sequence). The CDR3 nucleotides are TGTGCCACCAGCAGAGAGCTAGACAGAAACACTGAAGCTTTCTTT. It translates to CATSRELDRNTEAFF.

The rearrangement links TRBV7-2 to TRBJ1-2; TRBD1 aligns across 8 bases. The CDR3 is 14 residues long. The V and J ends lost 5 bases and 6 bases, in that order; junction bases with no gene match: 8. CDR1 is SGHTA and CDR2 is FQGNSA in the germline V gene. In DNA form, the CDR3 reads TGTGCCAGCAGCCTCAGACAGGGGATAGATGGCTACACCTTC. It specifies CASSLRQGIDGYTF.

This clonotype was counted at least ten times. The chain is built from TRBV5-1 and TRBJ2-7; D might be TRBD1 (6 bases). V lost 1 base, J lost 4 bases, and 18 bases lay in between. This CDR3 spans 16 amino acids. Per germline, CDR1 SGHRS and CDR2 YFSETQ. Written as DNA, the CDR3 is TGCGCCAGCAGCTTGAGATACAGGGAAATCGTTTACGAGCAGTACTTC. It translates to CASSLRYREIVYEQYF.

A few counts support this clonotype. The V gene is TRBV7-2, the J gene TRBJ2-5, with D perhaps matching TRBD2 (6 bases). V lost 6 bases and J 3 bases, leaving 11 bases between the germline ends. Germline V CDR1 and CDR2: SGHTA, FQGNSA. The CDR3 extends over 13 amino acids. CDR3 nucleotide sequence: TGTGCCAGCAGAAGTATAGCGGAAGAGACCCAGTACTTC. Translated: CASRSIAEETQYF.